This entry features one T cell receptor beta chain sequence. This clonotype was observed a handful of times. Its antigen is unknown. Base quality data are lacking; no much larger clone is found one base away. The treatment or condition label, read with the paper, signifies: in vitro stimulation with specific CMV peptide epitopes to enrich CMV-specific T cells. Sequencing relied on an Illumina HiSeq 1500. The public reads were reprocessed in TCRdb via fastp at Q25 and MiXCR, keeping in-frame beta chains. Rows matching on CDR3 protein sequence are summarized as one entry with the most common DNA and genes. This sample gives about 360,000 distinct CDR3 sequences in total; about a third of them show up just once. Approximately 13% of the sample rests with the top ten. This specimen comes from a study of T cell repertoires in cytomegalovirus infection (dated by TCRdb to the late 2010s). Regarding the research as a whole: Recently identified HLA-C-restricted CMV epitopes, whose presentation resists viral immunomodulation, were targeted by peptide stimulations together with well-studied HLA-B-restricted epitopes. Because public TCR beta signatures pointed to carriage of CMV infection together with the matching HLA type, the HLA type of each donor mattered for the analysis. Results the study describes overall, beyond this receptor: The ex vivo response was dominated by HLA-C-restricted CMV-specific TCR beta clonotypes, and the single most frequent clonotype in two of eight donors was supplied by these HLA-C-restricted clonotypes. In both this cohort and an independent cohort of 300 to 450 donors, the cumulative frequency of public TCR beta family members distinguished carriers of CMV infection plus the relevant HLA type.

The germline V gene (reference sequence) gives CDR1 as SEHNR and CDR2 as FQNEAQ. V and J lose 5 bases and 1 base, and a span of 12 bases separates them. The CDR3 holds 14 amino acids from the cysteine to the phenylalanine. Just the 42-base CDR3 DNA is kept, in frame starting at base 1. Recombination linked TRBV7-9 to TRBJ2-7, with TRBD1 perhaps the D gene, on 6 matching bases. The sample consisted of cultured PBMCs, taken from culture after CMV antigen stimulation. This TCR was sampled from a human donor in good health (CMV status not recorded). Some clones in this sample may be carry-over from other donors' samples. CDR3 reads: CASSPQQGSYEQYF. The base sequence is TGTGCCAGCAGCCCCCAACAGGGATCCTACGAGCAGTACTTC.